The entry below gives a single TCR beta chain sequence along with its context. Its specificity is not known. A much larger clone is a single base away; this may be a read error. The data originate from a study of post-analysis software for immune sequencing data. Study context: The disease courses spanned relapsing-remitting, secondary progressive and progressive-relapsing forms of multiple sclerosis. The study, taken as a whole, reports: Diversity measured as normalized Chao1 was significantly lower in multiple sclerosis patients than in controls. TRBV segments more frequent in patients than in controls numbered about 5 and included TRBV5-6, TRBV5-1 and TRBV20-1.

The authors incorporated unique molecular identifiers into the TCR beta cDNA libraries. TCRdb passed the PCR reads through MiXCR, listing each CDR3 protein once. The sample carries around 200,000 distinct CDR3 sequences, roughly 30% recorded once. V shed 7 bases and J 6 bases; nucleotides not matched to a gene: 21. The CDR3 spans 18 residues. CDR1 and CDR2 from the germline V gene are LGHNT and FRNRAP. Input material: blood. The chain recombines TRBV12-5 with TRBJ2-1; 7 bases fit TRBD1. The clonotype was recovered from a girl aged 2 to 17 with multiple sclerosis. The CDR3 spells CASDQQTKQGSRGNEQFF. The CDR3 nucleotides are TGTGCTAGTGATCAGCAGACGAAACAGGGGTCTAGGGGCAATGAGCAGTTCTTC.